This T cell receptor beta chain is from a study of OX40 agonist ivuxolimab in advanced cancers. As for the study in general: Ivuxolimab was administered intravenously to patients at 0.01 to 10 mg/kg every 2 weeks. The eligibility criteria allowed prior anti-PD-1, anti-PD-L1 or anti-CTLA-4 therapy, and about 40% had some.

In regard to this clone: The antigen is undetermined.

Study-wide results and caveats: Several nonresponders also turned out to have low normalized T-cell clonal expansion.

This CDR3 is built from 16 residues. Looked up from germline, CDR1 is GTSNPN and CDR2 is SVGIG (reference sequence). J gave up 7 bases and V 8 bases, and 14 bases lay outside the gene matches. This table comes from immunoSEQ multiplex PCR, and its TCRdb copy is limited to in-frame clones, with some not included. The table includes 25,000 to 30,000 clones, around 88% detected once. This sample comprised CD4+ or CD8+ T cells sorted from blood, obtained in a trial of the OX40 agonist ivuxolimab. The receptor was derived from an adult with an advanced solid tumor such as melanoma, head and neck, liver or kidney cancer. This chain uses TRBV30 with TRBJ2-2; TRBD2 matches at 12 bases. The CDR3 region is CARISSSGRAFGELFF. The CDR3 DNA is TGTGCCCGAATTTCCTCTAGCGGGAGGGCCTTCGGGGAGCTGTTTTTT.